What follows is one TCR beta chain and its context. Its antigen is undetermined. This sample is drawn from a study of vaccination and CD4 T cells after COVID-19. The treatment here: roughly 11-day PBMC culture with coronavirus spike peptide pools or control peptides (ViraFEST assay). The ends lost 6 bases at V and 2 bases at J; junction bases unmatched: 8. CDR3 length: 15 residues. Germline V gene data show CDR1 as SGHTA and CDR2 as FQGTGA. Sequencing of DNA taken from cultured CD4+ T cells relied on the Oncomine TCR Beta short-read assay. TCRdb redid the calling of the PCR reads with MiXCR, one entry per CDR3 protein. The sample has about 17,000 distinct CDR3 sequences, 45% to 50% seen once.

Sequenced here: CD4+ T cells from blood, cultured in vitro, sampled before SARS-CoV-2 vaccination. The chain couples TRBV7-3 to TRBJ2-3, with 7 bases aligning to TRBD2. This TCR was sampled from a human donor who received a COVID-19 vaccine. In DNA form, the CDR3 reads TGTGCCAGCAGTCAAAGCGGGGTAGACACAGATACGCAGTATTTT. Protein product: CASSQSGVDTDTQYF.